This entry lists 14 T cell receptor beta chains sequenced from one sample in a study of beta chain features in type 1 diabetes. Expressed TCRB transcripts were sequenced because the entire RNA isolate underwent reverse transcription. Measured with immunoSEQ multiplex PCR; TCRdb has only the in-frame clones, and not every one. The sample records 310,000 or so clones, approximately 8% being singletons. What was sequenced was central memory CD4+ T cells from blood. The receptors shown here come from a woman between 18 and 29 years old in good health.

The sample holds a few counts of this clone. The chain carries TRBV19 and TRBJ1-1; weak D call: TRBD1 (5 bases). The V gene lost 6 bases and the J gene lost 1 base, with 18 bases spanning the gap. The CDR3 sequence is 16 residues long. CDR1 and CDR2 (germline): LNHDA, SQIVND (reference sequence). The CDR3 loop is CASSTRQRGRNTEAFF. DNA of the CDR3: TGTGCCAGTAGCACCCGTCAGCGGGGACGGAACACTGAAGCTTTCTTT.

This clone has a count of ten or more. The chain recombines TRBV29-1 with TRBJ2-1, with unresolved D. Germline loops: CDR1 SQVTM, CDR2 ANQGSEA. The V end lost 3 bases, the J end lost 6 bases, and 9 bases lay between the germline ends. The CDR3 sequence is 12 residues long. The CDR3 loop is CSVEQPGNEQFF. The CDR3 coding sequence is TGCAGCGTTGAGCAGCCGGGCAATGAGCAGTTCTTC.

This clone was seen a handful of times. The chain has TRBV7-2 and TRBJ1-2, with D possibly being TRBD1 (5 bases). The ends were cut back, 0 bases at V and 7 bases at J, with 15 bases in the middle. The CDR3 loop spans 15 amino acids. Germline V gene lookup returns CDR1 SGHTA and CDR2 FQGNSA. CDR3 amino acids: CASSLAQPGSGGYTF. The CDR3 DNA is TGTGCCAGCAGCTTAGCCCAACCAGGGAGTGGTGGCTACACCTTC.

The V gene is TRBV18, the J gene TRBJ1-1, with TRBD1 as a possible D gene (5 bases). Germline CDR1 is KGHSH and CDR2 is LQKENI. The CDR3 contains 16 residues. Trimming took off 0 bases at V and 4 bases at J, with 15 bases between the two ends. DNA for the CDR3: TGTGCCAGCTCACCACCGGGCCTTCTCGGGGCCACTGAAGCTTTCTTT. It yields the protein CASSPPGLLGATEAFF. The complete variable domain, with remaining parts taken from reference TRBV18 and TRBJ1-1, reads NAGVMQNPRHLVRRRGQEARLRCSPMKGHSHVYWYRQLPEEGLKFMVYLQKENIIDESGMPKERFSAEFPKEGPSILRIQQVVRGDSAAYFCASSPPGLLGATEAFFGQGTRLTVV.

This clone was picked up a small number of times. The chain has TRBV19 and TRBJ2-5; unclear D gene. Trimming cost V 3 bases and J 5 bases, with 19 bases left between them. This CDR3 contains 16 residues. Germline assignment: CDR1 LNHDA and CDR2 SQIVND (reference sequence). CDR3 residues: CASSISLDGVGETQYF. The CDR3 nucleotides are TGTGCCAGTAGTATTTCCTTGGACGGCGTTGGGGAGACCCAGTACTTC.

V and J are TRBV5-1 and TRBJ2-1, with 8 positions matching TRBD2. After removal of 0 bases from V and 6 bases from J, the junction contained 2 bases not matched to a gene. Germline V CDR1 and CDR2: SGHRS, YFSETQ. This CDR3 is built from 14 residues. The CDR3 coding sequence is TGCGCCAGCAGCTTGGGACTAGCGATCAATGAGCAGTTCTTC. It yields the protein CASSLGLAINEQFF.

This chain joins TRBV6-5 and TRBJ2-6; D call uncertain. V was clipped by 3 bases and J by 0 bases, with 9 bases between them. Germline assignment: CDR1 MNHEY and CDR2 SVGAGI. The CDR3 runs 16 residues. The CDR3 DNA reads as TGTGCCAGCAGTTATTCCCAACTCTCTGGGGCCAACGTCCTGACTTTC. It encodes CASSYSQLSGANVLTF.

The sample holds a few counts of this clone. V is TRBV18 and J is TRBJ1-1; no clear D gene. Per germline, CDR1 KGHSH and CDR2 LQKENI. The CDR3 contains 14 residues. The V end lost 6 bases, the J end lost 0 bases, and 11 bases lay between the germline ends. Here the CDR3 DNA reads TGTGCCAGCTCCCCCCGTTTGGTGAACACTGAAGCTTTCTTT. It encodes CASSPRLVNTEAFF. The full variable domain, in which reference TRBV18 and TRBJ1-1 provide the parts outside the CDR3, is NAGVMQNPRHLVRRRGQEARLRCSPMKGHSHVYWYRQLPEEGLKFMVYLQKENIIDESGMPKERFSAEFPKEGPSILRIQQVVRGDSAAYFCASSPRLVNTEAFFGQGTRLTVV.

This clone has more than one count but fewer than ten. The chain links TRBV16 to TRBJ2-5; D is possibly TRBD2 (6 bases). The CDR3 is 15 residues long. Trimming cost V 0 bases and J 0 bases, with 8 bases left between them. CDR1 KGHSY and CDR2 FQNENV come from the germline V gene. The CDR3 region is CASSQSRGNQETQYF. The CDR3 DNA sequence: TGTGCCAGCAGCCAATCGCGGGGCAACCAAGAGACCCAGTACTTC. The whole variable domain, remainder taken from reference TRBV16 and TRBJ2-5, is GEEVAQTPKHLVRGEGQKAKLYCAPIKGHSYVFWYQQVLKNEFKFLISFQNENVFDETGMPKERFSAKCLPNSPCSLEIQATKLEDSAVYFCASSQSRGNQETQYFGPGTRLLVL.

CDR3 region: CASSEPGQGRGYTF. The CDR3 region has the DNA TGTGCCAGCAGTGAACCCGGACAGGGTCGTGGCTACACCTTC. The chain recombines TRBV6-5 with TRBJ1-2; 8 bases are shared with TRBD1. The junction had 9 bases not matched to a gene; V was cut back by 5 bases and J by 7 bases. The CDR3 spans 14 residues. Germline assignment: CDR1 MNHEY and CDR2 SVGAGI.

This clone has a count of ten or more. DNA for the CDR3: TGTGCCAGCAGTCCTAATACAGACGAAGCTTTCTTT. Protein product: CASSPNTDEAFF. The V gene is TRBV28, the J gene TRBJ1-1; D unclear. Trimming shortened V by 5 bases and J by 8 bases, and 12 bases separated the two germline ends. The CDR3 is 12 amino acids. The germline V gene encodes CDR1 MDHEN and CDR2 SYDVKM.

The rearrangement links TRBV9 to TRBJ1-2, with TRBD1 matching 7 bases. V dropped 4 bases and J dropped 4; count of bases not matched to a gene: 7. Germline assignment: CDR1 SGDLS and CDR2 YYNGEE. The CDR3 has 14 residues. CDR3 region: CASSPQTGLYGYTF. In nucleotides, the CDR3 is TGTGCCAGCAGCCCCCAGACAGGGCTCTATGGCTACACCTTC.

The V gene is TRBV6-5, the J gene TRBJ1-1; tentatively, D is TRBD1 (5 bases). This CDR3 has 14 amino acids. CDR1 is MNHEY and CDR2 is SVGAGI in the germline V gene. Trimming left V 4 bases short and J 6 bases short, with 15 bases between. DNA of the CDR3: TGTGCCAGCAGTTTACACGGGACCTCGCCTGAAGCTTTCTTT. This codes for CASSLHGTSPEAFF.

This chain connects TRBV5-6 to TRBJ1-4; D gene ambiguous. The CDR3 runs 15 residues. Germline-derived CDR1 and CDR2 are SGHDT and YYEEEE. Trimming took 6 bases from V and 0 from J, leaving 12 bases between them. CDR3 in amino acids: CASTISGATNEKLFF. The CDR3, as DNA: TGTGCCAGCACCATTAGCGGGGCAACTAATGAAAAACTGTTTTTT.